This T cell receptor beta chain was identified during a study of OX40 agonist ivuxolimab in advanced cancers. Study context: The group had a mean age of around 64 years, ranged from about 20 to 85, and was just under 85% male. Three patients, one with hepatocellular carcinoma and two with cutaneous melanoma, achieved partial responses.

Peripheral blood came from all dose cohorts at three timepoints. The assay was immunoSEQ multiplex PCR, and TCRdb's table has in-frame clones only and misses some. The sample gives tens of thousands of clones, roughly 94% of which show up once; about a sixth is in the top ten. This clone was counted a single time. V dropped 6 bases and J dropped 1; count of bases not matched to a gene: 11. The CDR3 runs to 17 residues. Germline CDR1 is MDHEN and CDR2 is SYDVKM. Sequenced here: CD4+ or CD8+ T cells sorted from blood, sampled in a trial of the OX40 agonist ivuxolimab. The rearrangement uses TRBV28 and TRBJ2-3; 9 bases fit TRBD2. This sequence originates from an adult with an advanced solid tumor such as melanoma, head and neck, liver or kidney cancer. The DNA of the CDR3 is TGTGCCAGCAGCCCCAACTCCGTAGCGGGGGGCACAGATACGCAGTATTTT. It is translated as CASSPNSVAGGTDTQYF.